The rows below give T cell receptor beta chains drawn from one sample of a study of vaccination effects on CD4 cells after COVID-19. Data came from immunoSEQ multiplex PCR; TCRdb stores just in-frame clones and leaves some out. The table records 35,000 to 50,000 clones, around 81% of them present only once. Their antigens are not known. The sequencing here drew on CD4+ T cells from PBMCs cultured with SARS-CoV-2 spike peptides, taken before COVID-19 vaccination. The origin of the receptors is a human donor who received a COVID-19 vaccine. The CDR3 runs from the conserved cysteine through the conserved F or W. A D gene is named only where the DNA matches it firmly. Some rows have no size entry. The others give once, few or many, or a class for an expanded clone.

d_call | j_call | v_call | clone_size | cdr3_nt | cdr3_aa
NA | TRBJ2-5 | TRBV12-3/TRBV12-4 | once | TGTGCCAGCACCAACGCCGCAGAGACCCAGTACTTC | CASTNAAETQYF
TRBD1 | TRBJ2-4 | TRBV5-6 | once | TGTGCCAGCAGCCCAACCGGACAGGGAACCAAAAACATTCAGTACTTC | CASSPTGQGTKNIQYF
NA | TRBJ2-5 | TRBV7-2 | NA | TGTGCCAGCAGCTTAATGGGGCGGCAAGAGACCCAGTACTTC | CASSLMGRQETQYF
NA | TRBJ2-5 | TRBV30 | NA | TGTGCCTGGAGAAGGGACGTCCAAGAGACCCAGTACTTC | CAWRRDVQETQYF
NA | TRBJ2-1 | TRBV18 | once | TGTGCCAGCTCGTCGACAGTTAATGAGCAGTTCTTC | CASSSTVNEQFF
NA | TRBJ2-3 | TRBV6-6 | NA | TGTGCCAGCAGCCGGGGTACCGGCACAGATACGCAGTATTTT | CASSRGTGTDTQYF
NA | TRBJ2-5 | TRBV2 | NA | TGTGCCACCGAAGGGCTAGAAGAGACCCAGTACTTC | CATEGLEETQYF
NA | TRBJ1-4 | TRBV2 | NA | TGTGCCAGCAGTGGACCAACAACTAATGAAAAACTGTTTTTT | CASSGPTTNEKLFF
NA | TRBJ2-1 | TRBV14 | NA | TGTGCCAGCAGCCAGGCGGTTTTCAATGAGCAGTTCTTC | CASSQAVFNEQFF
TRBD1 | TRBJ1-4 | TRBV2 | few | TGTGCCAGCAGGCTGACAGGGGCCGGAGAAAAACTGTTTTTT | CASRLTGAGEKLFF
TRBD1 | TRBJ2-2 | TRBV18 | NA | TGTGCCAGCTCACCATACCAGGGGGCTTTGAGCACCGGGGAGCTGTTTTTT | CASSPYQGALSTGELFF
NA | TRBJ1-1 | TRBV14 | NA | TGTGCCAGCAGCCAGGTCGTGGGTGCAACTGAAGCTTTCTTT | CASSQVVGATEAFF